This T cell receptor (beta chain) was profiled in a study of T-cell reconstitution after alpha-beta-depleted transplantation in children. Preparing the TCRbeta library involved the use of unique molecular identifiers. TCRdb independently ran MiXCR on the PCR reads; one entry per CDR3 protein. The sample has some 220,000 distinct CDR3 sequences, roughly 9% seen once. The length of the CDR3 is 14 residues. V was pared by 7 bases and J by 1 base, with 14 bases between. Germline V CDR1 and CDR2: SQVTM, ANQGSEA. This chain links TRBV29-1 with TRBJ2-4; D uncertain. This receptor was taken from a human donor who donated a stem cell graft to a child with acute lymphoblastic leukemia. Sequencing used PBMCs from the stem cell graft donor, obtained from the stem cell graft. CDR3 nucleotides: TGCAGCGCCTCCCATAACGCGGCCAAAAACATTCAGTACTTC. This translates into CSASHNAAKNIQYF.